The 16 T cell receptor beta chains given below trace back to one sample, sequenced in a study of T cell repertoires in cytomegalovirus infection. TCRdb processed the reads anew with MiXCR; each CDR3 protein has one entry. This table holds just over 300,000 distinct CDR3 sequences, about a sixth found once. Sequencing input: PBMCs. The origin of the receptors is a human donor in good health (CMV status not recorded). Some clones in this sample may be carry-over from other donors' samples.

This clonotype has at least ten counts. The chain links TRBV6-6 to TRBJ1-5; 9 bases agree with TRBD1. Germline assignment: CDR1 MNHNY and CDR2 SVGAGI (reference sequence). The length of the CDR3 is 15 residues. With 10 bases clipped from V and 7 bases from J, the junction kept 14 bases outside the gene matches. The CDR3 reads CATNTGTGINQPQHF. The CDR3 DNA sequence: TGTGCCACCAACACCGGGACAGGGATCAACCAGCCCCAGCATTTT.

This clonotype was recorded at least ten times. In DNA form, the CDR3 reads TGTGCCAGCAGCTTATTTGCGGGGGGTTCCGCAGATACGCAGTATTTT. This gives the protein CASSLFAGGSADTQYF. The rearrangement uses TRBV7-2 and TRBJ2-3; 8 bases map to TRBD2. With V trimmed by 2 bases and J by 4 bases, 8 bases remained unmatched. CDR3 length: 16 residues. Germline CDR1 and CDR2: SGHTA and FQGNSA.

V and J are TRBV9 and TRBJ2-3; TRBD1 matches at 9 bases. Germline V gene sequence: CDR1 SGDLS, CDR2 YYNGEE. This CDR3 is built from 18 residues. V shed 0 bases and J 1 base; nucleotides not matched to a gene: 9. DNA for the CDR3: TGTGCCAGCAGCGTAGGTGCGACAGGGGGTTATCGCACAGATACGCAGTATTTT. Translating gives CASSVGATGGYRTDTQYF.

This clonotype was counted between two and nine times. Here the CDR3 DNA reads TGCGCCAGCAGCCAAGACCAATGGCTGGGCTACACCTTC. This gives the protein CASSQDQWLGYTF. The chain recombines TRBV4-1 with TRBJ1-2; D is uncertain. V gave up 0 bases and J gave up 8 bases, with 10 bases separating them. CDR3 length: 13 amino acids. CDR1 MGHRA and CDR2 YSYEKL come from the germline V gene.

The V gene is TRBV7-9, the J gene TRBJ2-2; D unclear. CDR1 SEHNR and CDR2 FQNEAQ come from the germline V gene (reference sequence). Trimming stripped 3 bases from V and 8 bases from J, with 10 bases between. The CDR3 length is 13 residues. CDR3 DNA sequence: TGTGCCAGCAGCTTTAATCGGGCGGGGGAGCTGTTTTTT. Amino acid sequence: CASSFNRAGELFF.

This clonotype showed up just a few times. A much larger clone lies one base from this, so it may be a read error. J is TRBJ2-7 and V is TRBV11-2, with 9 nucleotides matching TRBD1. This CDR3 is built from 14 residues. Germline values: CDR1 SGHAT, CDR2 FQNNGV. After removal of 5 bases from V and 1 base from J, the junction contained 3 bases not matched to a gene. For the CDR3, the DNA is TGTGCCAGCAGCAGGACAGGGGTTTCCTACGAGCAGTACTTC. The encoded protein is CASSRTGVSYEQYF.

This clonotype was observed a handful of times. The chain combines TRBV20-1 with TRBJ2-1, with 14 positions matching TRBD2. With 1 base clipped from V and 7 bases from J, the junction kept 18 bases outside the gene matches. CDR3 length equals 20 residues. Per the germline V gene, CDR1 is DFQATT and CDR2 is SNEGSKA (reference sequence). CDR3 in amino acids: CSARVLRTSGGLPSGNEQFF. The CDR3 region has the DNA TGCAGTGCTAGAGTGCTTAGGACTAGCGGGGGGCTCCCGTCGGGGAATGAGCAGTTCTTC.

This CDR3 reads CASSLWIGQTEAFF. The CDR3 coding sequence is TGTGCCAGCAGTTTATGGATCGGCCAGACTGAAGCTTTCTTT. The J gene is TRBJ1-1, the V gene TRBV28; D is undetermined. Trimming took off 0 bases at V and 5 bases at J, with 10 bases between the two ends. This CDR3 has 14 amino acids. Germline V gene sequence: CDR1 MDHEN, CDR2 SYDVKM.

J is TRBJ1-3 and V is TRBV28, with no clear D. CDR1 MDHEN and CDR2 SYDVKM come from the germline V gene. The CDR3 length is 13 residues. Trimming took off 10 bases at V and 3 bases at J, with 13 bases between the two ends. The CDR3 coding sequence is TGTGCCACCCGGTCGTTCGGTGGAAACACCATATATTTT. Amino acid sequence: CATRSFGGNTIYF. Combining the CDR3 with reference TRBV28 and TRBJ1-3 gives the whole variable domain DVKVTQSSRYLVKRTGEKVFLECVQDMDHENMFWYRQDPGLGLRLIYFSYDVKMKEKGDIPEGYSVSREKKERFSLILESASTNQTSMYLCATRSFGGNTIYFGEGSWLTVV.

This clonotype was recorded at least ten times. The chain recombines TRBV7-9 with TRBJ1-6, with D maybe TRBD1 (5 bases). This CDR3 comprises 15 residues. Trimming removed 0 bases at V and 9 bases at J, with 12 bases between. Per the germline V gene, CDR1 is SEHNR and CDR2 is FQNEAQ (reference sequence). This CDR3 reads CASSLANTGLSPLHF. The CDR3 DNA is TGTGCCAGCAGCTTAGCTAATACAGGACTTTCACCCCTCCACTTT.

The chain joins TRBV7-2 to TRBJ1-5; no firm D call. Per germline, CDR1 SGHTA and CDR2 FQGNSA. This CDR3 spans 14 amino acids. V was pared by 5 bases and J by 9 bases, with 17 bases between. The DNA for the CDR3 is TGTGCCAGCAGCCTACCCCTGAACGAGGGGCCCCAGCATTTT. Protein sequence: CASSLPLNEGPQHF. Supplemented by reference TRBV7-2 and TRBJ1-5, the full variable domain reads GAGVSQSPSNKVTEKGKDVELRCDPISGHTALYWYRQSLGQGLEFLIYFQGNSAPDKSGLPSDRFSAERTGGSVSTLTIQRTQQEDSAVYLCASSLPLNEGPQHFGDGTRLSIL.

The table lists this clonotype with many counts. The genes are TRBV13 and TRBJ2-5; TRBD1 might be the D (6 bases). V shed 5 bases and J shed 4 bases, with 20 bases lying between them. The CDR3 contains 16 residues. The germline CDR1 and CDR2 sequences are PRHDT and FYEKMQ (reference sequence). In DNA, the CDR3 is TGTGCCAGCAGCCCGCGATCAGGGGATCAGAGAGAGACCCAGTACTTC. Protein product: CASSPRSGDQRETQYF.

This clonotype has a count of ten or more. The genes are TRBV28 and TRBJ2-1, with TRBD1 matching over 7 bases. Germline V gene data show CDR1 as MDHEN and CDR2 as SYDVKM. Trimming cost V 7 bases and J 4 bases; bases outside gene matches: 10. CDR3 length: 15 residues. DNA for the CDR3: TGTGCCAGCACCCTCGCCGGGACAGCATACAATGAGCAGTTCTTC. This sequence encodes CASTLAGTAYNEQFF.

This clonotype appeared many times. CDR3 amino acids: CASSFGAGVSYNSPLHF. CDR3 coding DNA: TGTGCCAGCAGTTTTGGGGCAGGGGTATCCTATAATTCACCCCTCCACTTT. This chain connects TRBV27 to TRBJ1-6; a possible D gene is TRBD1 (6 bases). Germline assignment: CDR1 MNHEY and CDR2 SMNVEV (reference sequence). The V and J ends lost 3 bases and 1 base respectively, with 13 bases between them. This CDR3 comprises 17 residues.

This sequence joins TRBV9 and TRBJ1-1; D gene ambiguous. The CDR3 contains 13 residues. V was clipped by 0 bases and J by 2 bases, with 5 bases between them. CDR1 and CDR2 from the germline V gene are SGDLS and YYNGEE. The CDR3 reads CASSVAQNTEAFF. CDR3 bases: TGTGCCAGCAGCGTAGCTCAAAACACTGAAGCTTTCTTT.

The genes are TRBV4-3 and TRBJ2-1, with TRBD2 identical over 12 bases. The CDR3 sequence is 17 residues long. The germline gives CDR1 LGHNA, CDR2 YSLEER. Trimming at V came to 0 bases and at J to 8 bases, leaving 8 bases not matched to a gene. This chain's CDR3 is CASSQDGLAGGLDEQFF. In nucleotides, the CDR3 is TGCGCCAGCAGCCAAGACGGGCTAGCGGGGGGGCTTGATGAGCAGTTCTTC.